This passage covers 25 T cell receptor beta chains from one sample sequenced in a study of cytomegalovirus exposure and HLA in healthy donors. PCR involved 60 Vbeta and 13 Jbeta primers. Measured with immunoSEQ multiplex PCR; TCRdb has only the in-frame clones, and not every one. This sample has over 120,000 clones, with around 73% found just once. The sample was PBMCs. All receptors come from a female donor in good health and CMV-seronegative.

This rearrangement joins TRBV5-4 to TRBJ1-1, with 8 bases fitting TRBD1. This CDR3 has 14 amino acids. CDR1 SGHNT and CDR2 YYREEE come from the germline V gene (reference sequence). V shed 4 bases, J shed 5 bases, and the junction held 7 bases outside the gene matches. The CDR3 spells CASSNGQGRTEAFF. CDR3 DNA: TGTGCCAGCAGCAACGGACAGGGAAGGACTGAAGCTTTCTTT.

This clone was recorded a few times. This sequence joins TRBV6-1 and TRBJ2-3, with TRBD2 matching over 11 bases. CDR1 and CDR2 (germline): MNHNS, SASEGT. V gave up 10 bases and J gave up 3 bases; unmatched junction bases: 6. The CDR3 is 14 residues long. The CDR3 DNA is TGTGCCACCGTACTAGCGGGAGTTACAGATACGCAGTATTTT. Translating gives CATVLAGVTDTQYF.

The chain uses TRBV9 and TRBJ1-1, with D uncertain. Germline V lookup: CDR1 SGDLS, CDR2 YYNGEE. Trimming cost V 0 bases and J 7 bases, with 10 bases left between them. The CDR3 is made up of 13 amino acids. The CDR3 here is CASSVVLSGEAFF. The CDR3 DNA reads TGTGCCAGCAGCGTAGTTCTCTCGGGTGAAGCTTTCTTT.

The rearrangement links TRBV9 to TRBJ2-3; TRBD2 matches 8 bases. CDR3 size: 16 residues. Losses at the gene ends were 3 bases for V and 5 bases for J; bases not matched to a gene: 11. Germline V lookup: CDR1 SGDLS, CDR2 YYNGEE. The CDR3 loop is CASSARTSNGGDTQYF. The CDR3 DNA follows: TGTGCCAGCAGCGCCCGGACTAGCAATGGAGGAGATACGCAGTATTTT.

This chain joins TRBV6-5 and TRBJ2-5; D might be TRBD2 (6 bases). Trimming took 10 bases from V and 4 from J, leaving 22 bases between them. Germline CDR1 MNHEY, CDR2 SVGAGI. The CDR3 has 15 amino acids. CDR3 sequence: CATQNRDWQPETQYF. CDR3 DNA: TGTGCCACCCAGAACCGGGACTGGCAGCCAGAGACCCAGTACTTC.

V usage is TRBV7-2 and J usage is TRBJ1-5; possible D gene TRBD1, 6 bases. Germline CDR1 SGHTA, CDR2 FQGNSA. Between the trimmed V and J ends, which lost 8 bases and 7 bases, there was a span of 18 bases. CDR3 length: 14 amino acids. Here the CDR3 DNA reads TGTGCCAGCGGTATAACTCCAGGGGTACAGCCCCAGCATTTT. Its protein is CASGITPGVQPQHF.

The chain carries TRBV29-1 and TRBJ2-1, with 10 bases matching TRBD1. The V gene's germline CDR1 is SQVTM and CDR2 ANQGSEA. This CDR3 comprises 12 residues. The ends lost 6 bases at V and 7 bases at J; junction bases unmatched: 3. CDR3 in amino acids: CSVDRGLNEQFF. CDR3 DNA: TGCAGCGTAGACAGGGGGCTGAATGAGCAGTTCTTC.

V usage is TRBV14 and J usage is TRBJ1-2; 8 bases agree with TRBD1. Germline CDR1 reads SGHDN; CDR2 reads FVKESK. CDR3 size: 13 residues. J was trimmed by 4 bases and V by 4 bases; bases with no gene match: 2. CDR3 protein: CASSPGTGYGYTF. The CDR3 nucleotides are TGTGCCAGCAGCCCCGGGACAGGCTATGGCTACACCTTC.

V usage is TRBV6-1 and J usage is TRBJ2-7; a weak D match, TRBD1 (6 bases). Germline V lookup: CDR1 MNHNS, CDR2 SASEGT. The CDR3 is 13 residues long. The V and J ends lost 8 bases and 2 bases respectively, with 13 bases between them. The CDR3 nucleotides read TGTGCCAGCCTTAGGGACACAGCCTACGAGCAGTACTTC. Encoded protein: CASLRDTAYEQYF.

The rearrangement uses TRBV27 and TRBJ1-2; 12 positions match TRBD1. This CDR3 has 15 amino acids. The ends lost 6 bases at V and 7 bases at J; junction bases unmatched: 9. Germline V gene sequence: CDR1 MNHEY, CDR2 SMNVEV (reference sequence). CDR3 sequence: CASRSSGQGASGYTF. CDR3 nucleotides: TGTGCCAGCAGATCCTCGGGACAGGGGGCGTCTGGCTACACCTTC.

The chain carries TRBV9 and TRBJ1-4; TRBD1 matches 8 bases. The germline V gene encodes CDR1 SGDLS and CDR2 YYNGEE. The V segment lost 0 bases and the J segment 8 bases; nucleotides outside the gene matches: 6. The CDR3 contains 15 residues. CDR3 in DNA: TGTGCCAGCAGCGTAGATCAGGGGGCTGTGGAAAAACTGTTTTTT. Its translation is CASSVDQGAVEKLFF. Combining the CDR3 with reference TRBV9 and TRBJ1-4 gives the whole variable domain DSGVTQTPKHLITATGQRVTLRCSPRSGDLSVYWYQQSLDQGLQFLIQYYNGEERAKGNILERFSAQQFPDLHSELNLSSLELGDSALYFCASSVDQGAVEKLFFGSGTQLSVL.

CDR3 bases: TGTGCCAGCAGTTTACAACGTTCAGGGGTGATGGAGTACGAGCAGTACTTC. It codes for CASSLQRSGVMEYEQYF. The chain carries TRBV27 and TRBJ2-7, with a weak D call TRBD1 (6 bases). CDR3 length equals 17 residues. Germline CDR1 reads MNHEY; CDR2 reads SMNVEV (reference sequence). Trimming cost V 2 bases and J 4 bases, with 21 bases left between them.

This chain uses TRBV5-4 with TRBJ2-1; D remains unclear. The CDR3 loop spans 16 amino acids. Trimming pared 0 bases from V and 0 bases from J, leaving 10 bases between. Germline loops: CDR1 SGHNT, CDR2 YYREEE (reference sequence). The CDR3 reads CASSLDPPGSYNEQFF. CDR3 nucleotides: TGTGCCAGCAGCTTGGACCCGCCCGGCTCCTACAATGAGCAGTTCTTC.

The rearrangement uses TRBV5-1 and TRBJ1-4; 8 nucleotides match TRBD1. CDR3 length equals 17 residues. Germline V CDR1 and CDR2: SGHRS, YFSETQ. The trim removed 4 bases at V and 3 bases at J, leaving 11 bases unmatched. CDR3 bases: TGCGCCAGCAGCCCAGACAGGGGTGGAGGGTCTAATGAAAAACTGTTTTTT. As protein: CASSPDRGGGSNEKLFF. Together with reference TRBV5-1 and TRBJ1-4, the CDR3 gives the full variable domain: KAGVTQTPRYLIKTRGQQVTLSCSPISGHRSVSWYQQTPGQGLQFLFEYFSETQRNKGNFPGRFSGRQFSNSRSEMNVSTLELGDSALYLCASSPDRGGGSNEKLFFGSGTQLSVL.

This chain uses TRBV19 with TRBJ2-1, with D possibly matching TRBD2 (6 bases). Trimming took off 4 bases at V and 3 bases at J, with 16 bases between the two ends. The CDR3 is 16 residues long. Per germline, CDR1 LNHDA and CDR2 SQIVND (reference sequence). CDR3 in DNA: TGTGCCAGTAGTACTCCCCAGAGCGGGCGCTACAATGAGCAGTTCTTC. Protein: CASSTPQSGRYNEQFF.

V is TRBV9 and J is TRBJ1-1; a possible D gene is TRBD1 (5 bases). From germline, CDR1 is SGDLS and CDR2 YYNGEE. Between the trimmed V and J ends, which lost 0 bases and 1 base, there was a span of 16 bases. CDR3 size: 17 residues. The DNA for the CDR3 is TGTGCCAGCAGCGTAGCTGGCGCGACAGTCGGGAACACTGAAGCTTTCTTT. Translating it yields CASSVAGATVGNTEAFF.

The chain carries TRBV5-1 and TRBJ2-2, with D tentatively TRBD2 (5 bases). V was shortened by 3 bases and J by 2 bases, with 11 bases between the two germline ends. Germline V gives CDR1 SGHRS, CDR2 YFSETQ. CDR3 length: 15 amino acids. The CDR3: CASSWAGENTGELFF. CDR3 in DNA: TGCGCCAGCAGCTGGGCGGGTGAAAACACCGGGGAGCTGTTTTTT.

The chain is built from TRBV2 and TRBJ2-4, with a weak D call TRBD2 (5 bases). The CDR3 length is 17 residues. V was pared by 5 bases and J by 0 bases, with 17 bases between. CDR1 and CDR2 (germline): SNHLY, FYNNEI. This CDR3 reads CASSRVLDMSAKNIQYF. Here the CDR3 DNA reads TGTGCCAGCAGTAGGGTACTAGACATGTCAGCCAAAAACATTCAGTACTTC.

This chain uses TRBV7-8 with TRBJ1-1; 9 bases match TRBD1. The CDR3 loop spans 14 amino acids. The germline gives CDR1 SGHVS, CDR2 FQNEAQ. V was clipped by 5 bases and J by 5 bases; unmatched bases: 6. CDR3 in amino acids: CASSLTGGWTEAFF. For the CDR3, the DNA is TGTGCCAGCAGCCTAACAGGGGGCTGGACTGAAGCTTTCTTT.

Regarding this clone: Other DNA sequences of this sample code for an identical CDR3. The chain uses TRBV5-1 and TRBJ1-2; a possible D gene is TRBD1 (6 bases). The V gene's germline CDR1 is SGHRS and CDR2 YFSETQ. The germline V and J ends were trimmed by 0 bases and 3 bases, with 6 bases remaining between them. The CDR3 runs to 13 residues. CDR3 nucleotide sequence: TGCGCCAGCAGCTTGGACAGGGACTATGGCTACACCTTC. Translation gives CASSLDRDYGYTF.

The chain employs TRBV15 and TRBJ1-1; no reliable D call. V lost 2 bases and J lost 8, with 9 bases in between. From germline, CDR1 is LNHNV and CDR2 YYDKDF (reference sequence). The CDR3 runs to 12 residues. The CDR3 sequence is CATSRTREEAFF. DNA of the CDR3: TGTGCCACCAGCAGAACAAGGGAGGAAGCTTTCTTT.

The V call is TRBV5-1, the J call TRBJ2-1; tentatively, D is TRBD2 (6 bases). The V end was cut by 0 bases, the J end by 0 bases, with 7 bases between. Germline CDR1 reads SGHRS; CDR2 reads YFSETQ. There are 15 residues in the CDR3. CDR3: CASSLDGSSYNEQFF. The DNA for the CDR3 is TGCGCCAGCAGCTTGGACGGGAGCTCCTACAATGAGCAGTTCTTC. The variable domain in full, with the rest retrieved from reference TRBV5-1 and TRBJ2-1, is KAGVTQTPRYLIKTRGQQVTLSCSPISGHRSVSWYQQTPGQGLQFLFEYFSETQRNKGNFPGRFSGRQFSNSRSEMNVSTLELGDSALYLCASSLDGSSYNEQFFGPGTRLTVL.

The rearrangement links TRBV27 to TRBJ2-2, with D unclear. V lost 5 bases to trimming and J lost 5 bases, with 9 bases between them. There are 13 residues in the CDR3. The germline CDR1 and CDR2 sequences are MNHEY and SMNVEV (reference sequence). CDR3 sequence: CASSPSFTGELFF. The CDR3, as DNA: TGTGCCAGCAGTCCTTCGTTTACCGGGGAGCTGTTTTTT.

The V gene is TRBV7-2, the J gene TRBJ2-1; 9 nucleotides match TRBD2. Germline V CDR1 and CDR2: SGHTA, FQGNSA. Trimming cost V 1 base and J 6 bases; bases outside gene matches: 13. There are 18 residues in the CDR3. CDR3 DNA: TGTGCCAGCAGCTTAGTTCGTCTAGCGGGACGTAAGGGCAATGAGCAGTTCTTC. This encodes CASSLVRLAGRKGNEQFF.

The J gene is TRBJ1-5, the V gene TRBV28, with 7 bases identical to TRBD1. The V gene's germline CDR1 is MDHEN and CDR2 SYDVKM. The CDR3 extends over 19 amino acids. V gave up 5 bases and J gave up 3 bases; unmatched junction bases: 19. The CDR3 is CASSPGTGRGSLFNQPQHF. The CDR3 DNA follows: TGTGCCAGCAGTCCCGGAACCGGCAGGGGGTCCCTCTTCAATCAGCCCCAGCATTTT.